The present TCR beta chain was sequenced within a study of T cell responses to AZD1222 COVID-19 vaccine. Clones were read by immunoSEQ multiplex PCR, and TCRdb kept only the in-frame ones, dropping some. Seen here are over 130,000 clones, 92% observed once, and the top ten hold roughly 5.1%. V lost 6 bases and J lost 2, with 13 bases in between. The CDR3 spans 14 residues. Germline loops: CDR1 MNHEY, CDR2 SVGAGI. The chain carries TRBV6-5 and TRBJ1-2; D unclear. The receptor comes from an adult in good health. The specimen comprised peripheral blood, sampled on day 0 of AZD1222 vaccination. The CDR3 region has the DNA TGTGCCAGCAGGTCACTAACTCCAAACTATGGCTACACCTTC. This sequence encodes CASRSLTPNYGYTF.